This record looks at one TCR beta chain sequence and its context. Its antigen is not yet known. No qualities accompany the bases; no much larger clone lies one base away. The data derive from a study of early T cells in non-severe SARS-CoV-2 infection listed by TCRdb under 2021. Regarding the study in general: Because TCR sequencing was done on bulk RNA from unsorted whole blood, the alpha and beta chains could not be paired.

A case-control design nested within a healthcare worker cohort in London, UK, was used, with weekly nasopharyngeal swab PCR tests and blood sampling performed. Healthcare workers were recruited during the week of the UK lockdown, between 23 and 31 March 2020, and followed weekly for up to roughly 15 weeks. The full study reports these points: VDJdb matching was skewed toward anti-spike CD8 responses and likely underestimated virus-specific expansions, missing private and CD4 specificities.

The receptor library was made with 5' RACE. Sequencing was performed on a NextSeq 500. In the TCR library protocol, unique molecular identifiers were attached to individual cDNA molecules to correct for PCR bias and sequencing error. Both TCR alpha and beta chains were sequenced, and tight co-correlation was observed between alpha and beta sequence abundances in each sample. Per the authors' processing: Decombinator V4 was used to annotate the V gene, J gene and CDR3 of the TCR sequences. TCRs were defined as expanded if a significant change between any two time points was detected under a Poisson model with p below 0.0001. TCR abundances were normalised to the total number of TCRs sequenced per sample and were expressed as counts per million. A search of VDJdb, accessed on 1 November 2021, was run for TCRs annotated to CMV, EBV and SARS-CoV-2, with TCRs annotated for multiple antigens excluded. In TCRdb, the public reads were trimmed at Q25 with fastp and aligned with MiXCR, with productive beta chains retained. Each entry merges the rows of one CDR3 protein and shows their most common DNA and genes. These V and J calls originate from TCRdb's pipeline instead of the authors' own analysis. A total of more than 45,000 distinct CDR3 sequences appear in this sample, 6.2% of them only once. Around 7% of the sample is in the top ten clones.

The TCR originated in an adult who was a healthcare worker with PCR-confirmed SARS-CoV-2 infection or an uninfected control (not recorded which). Here the sequenced sample was whole blood, taken at baseline.

CDR3 sequence: CATSDSTPAGESGTQYF. In nucleotides, the sequence is TGTGCCACCAGTGATTCGACCCCGGCGGGGGAAAGCGGTACGCAGTATTTT. In this chain, TRBV24-1 is recombined with TRBJ2-3, and 7 junctional nucleotides match TRBD2. CDR1 KGHDR and CDR2 SFDVKD were looked up in the germline V gene. Measured from the cysteine to the phenylalanine, the CDR3 is 17 residues long. The retained sequence is limited to the CDR3, 51 bases, with the frame set at the first base. After removal of 2 bases from V and 8 bases from J, the junction retains 15 bases not matched to a gene.